This T cell receptor (beta chain) was identified in a study of Ad26.COV2.S vaccination and SARS-CoV-2 variants. As for the study in general: The COV1001 Ad26.COV2.S trial arm included the donor.

Sequenced by immunoSEQ multiplex PCR; TCRdb stores in-frame clones only, minus some. The table lists more than 300,000 clones, about 85% of them singletons. Noted treatment: 15 to 20 received Ad26.COV2.S at low or high dose, single or two shots; roughly five received placebo; per-sample allocation not given. Material that was analyzed had been drawn on day 63 after the first vaccine or placebo injection. This adult donor, from Boston, was 18-55 years old. The vaccine antigen was prefusion-stabilized Wuhan SARS-CoV-2 spike. Germline V lookup: CDR1 SGHRS, CDR2 YFSETQ. Trimming took 2 bases from V and 0 from J, leaving 11 bases between them. This CDR3 is 15 amino acids long. Notes on the study in general: Overall T cell responses may have been underestimated by the analyses of TCR breadth and depth.

For this clone: No antigen is known for it.

The input for sequencing was peripheral blood, taken in a trial of Ad26.COV2.S vaccine versus placebo. This chain uses TRBV5-1 with TRBJ1-1, with D tentatively TRBD1 (6 bases). This TCR derives from a person between 18 and 65 years old who received the Ad26.COV2.S COVID-19 vaccine or a placebo. The CDR3 loop reads CASSLQGVMNTEAFF. CDR3 nucleotides: TGCGCCAGCAGCTTACAGGGCGTAATGAACACTGAAGCTTTCTTT. Variable domain in full (rest from reference TRBV5-1 and TRBJ1-1): KAGVTQTPRYLIKTRGQQVTLSCSPISGHRSVSWYQQTPGQGLQFLFEYFSETQRNKGNFPGRFSGRQFSNSRSEMNVSTLELGDSALYLCASSLQGVMNTEAFFGQGTRLTVV.